Listed below are T cell receptor beta chains from one sample, sequenced in a study of monozygotic twins with inflammatory bowel disease. TCRdb re-analyzed the 5' RACE reads; it lists each CDR3 protein once, without DNA. The sample's table shows about 380,000 distinct CDR3 sequences. The sample comprised blood. These receptor sequences come from a human donor with ulcerative colitis or Crohn's disease, or a healthy co-twin of an affected twin (not recorded which). CDR3s include the opening cysteine and the closing phenylalanine or tryptophan. Each record gives: V gene, J gene, CDR3 protein.

TRBV5-1	TRBJ2-1	CASPAGVNYNEQFF
TRBV28	TRBJ2-5	CASRAPGTRGPQETQYF
TRBV21-1	TRBJ2-1	CASSKALWLPNNEQFF
TRBV20-1	TRBJ2-3	CSAQGGLHGDTQYF
TRBV3-1	TRBJ2-2	CASSHGGQNTGELFF
TRBV5-1	TRBJ2-7	CASQLAGETYEQYF
TRBV6-2/TRBV6-3	TRBJ2-7	CASSLPGTFSYEQYF
TRBV5-1	TRBJ2-7	CASHRDPQNAYEQYF
TRBV15	TRBJ1-3	CATTLHGNTIYF
TRBV12-3/TRBV12-4	TRBJ2-2	CASSFGRGNTGELFF
TRBV7-8	TRBJ2-5	CASSLVGRVSLETQYF
TRBV5-1	TRBJ2-2	CASSSIRTASPGELFF
TRBV4-3	TRBJ2-2	CASSQDPETGAVGELFF
TRBV6-1	TRBJ2-1	CASRPRQALYNEQFF
TRBV18	TRBJ2-1	CASSRDTSFNEQFF
TRBV7-2	TRBJ1-5	CASSPAPGQGANQPQHF
TRBV7-6	TRBJ2-3	CASSAAQGPDTQYF
TRBV18	TRBJ1-1	CASSPGTGLNTEAFF
TRBV5-1	TRBJ2-7	CASSLLGGYNEQYF
TRBV20-1	TRBJ1-2	CSAFVQPNYGYTF
TRBV7-9	TRBJ2-2	CASTKVTGELFF
TRBV4-3	TRBJ2-7	CASSQDPDSYEQYF
TRBV19	TRBJ2-2	CASSWAMAGELFF
TRBV7-6	TRBJ1-6	CASSLAGDSSPLHF
TRBV7-2	TRBJ1-6	CASSLQGGASPLHF
TRBV20-1	TRBJ2-3	CSARVGGKDTQYF
TRBV20-1	TRBJ1-5	CSASGGNQPQHF
TRBV27	TRBJ1-3	CASTQSPLQGPSGNTIYF
TRBV18	TRBJ1-6	CASSQRTSPYNSPLHF
TRBV7-9	TRBJ2-7	CASSSFDEGRYEQYF
TRBV7-8	TRBJ2-1	CASSSPTRISYNEQFF
TRBV27	TRBJ2-3	CASSLYATSGGAGTDTQYF
TRBV2	TRBJ2-2	CASSEMGGELFF
TRBV7-9	TRBJ2-1	CASSLRDRALYEQFF
TRBV27	TRBJ1-2	CASSYQGANYGYTF
TRBV6-5	TRBJ1-6	CASSYWDRLSPLHF
TRBV4-1	TRBJ2-7	CASTLQDGVGYEQYF
TRBV30	TRBJ1-2	CAWSRSNYGYTF
TRBV7-2	TRBJ2-4	CASSLALGAENIQYF
TRBV20-1	TRBJ1-3	CSAKERTVGNTIYF
TRBV24-1	TRBJ2-7	CATSDLRPGRLYEQYF
TRBV4-2	TRBJ2-3	CASSQDSGTSGGPLGTDTQYF
TRBV3-1	TRBJ2-1	CASSHREFQFF
TRBV6-5	TRBJ2-1	CASSYSRHPGQGYNEQFF
TRBV28	TRBJ1-2	CASSPGYGYTF
TRBV6-5	TRBJ1-2	CASWTWGAGGYTF
TRBV5-1	TRBJ2-5	CASRRQVQVDGETQYF
TRBV7-2	TRBJ2-1	CASSLLGAALGEQFF
TRBV30	TRBJ2-2	CAWSSRGILTGELFF
TRBV9	TRBJ2-3	CASSVARDIPTDTQYF
TRBV11-2	TRBJ2-7	CASSPMVSGLAGGPEQYF
TRBV12-3/TRBV12-4	TRBJ2-3	CASRRQGIYTDTQYF
TRBV5-1	TRBJ1-4	CASSLGRYEKLFF
TRBV6-5	TRBJ2-7	CATTTALTYEQYF
TRBV4-3	TRBJ1-1	CASSLRGGEAFF